A selection of T cell receptor beta chains follows, all from one sample in a study of cytomegalovirus exposure and HLA in healthy donors. The method was immunoSEQ multiplex PCR; TCRdb's version includes in-frame clones alone and lacks a portion of them. This table has roughly 70,000 clones, 85% appearing once. Sequenced input: PBMCs. The source of these receptors is a man aged 30 to 39 in good health and CMV-seronegative. CDR3s include the opening cysteine and the closing phenylalanine or tryptophan. A D gene is named only where the DNA matches it firmly. Clone sizes are given selectively: once, few, many, or a class where the clone is expanded.

d_call j_call v_call clone_size cdr3_nt cdr3_aa
- TRBJ1-3 TRBV7-6 - TGTGCCAGCAGCCCGCTAGGGACTAGCTCTGGAAACACCATATATTTT CASSPLGTSSGNTIYF
- TRBJ1-1 TRBV18 - TGTGCCAGCTCTCCAAAGAGGACTGAAGCTTTCTTT CASSPKRTEAFF
- TRBJ2-7 TRBV9 once TGTGCCAGCAGCCCATATCACGGGAGATCCTACGAGCAGTACTTC CASSPYHGRSYEQYF
- TRBJ2-7 TRBV5-4 - TGTGCCAGCGGACTTATAGATAAGTCCTACGAGCAGTACTTC CASGLIDKSYEQYF
- TRBJ1-2 TRBV6-5 - TGTGCCAGCAGTTACCCGTGGGGGGGTGGCTACACCTTC CASSYPWGGGYTF
- TRBJ1-1 TRBV7-2 - TGTGCCAGCAGCCCCAGCCGGGACACTGAAGCTTTCTTT CASSPSRDTEAFF
- TRBJ1-1 TRBV5-1 - TGCGCCAGCAGCTTGGGTTTCAGCGCGGGTCGGAACACTGAAGCTTTCTTT CASSLGFSAGRNTEAFF
TRBD1 TRBJ1-1 TRBV5-6 - TGTGCCAGCAGCTTGCACCAGGGGGAGTTCGTCGTATTCAACACTGAAGCTTTCTTT CASSLHQGEFVVFNTEAFF
- TRBJ2-2 TRBV7-2 - TGTGCCAGCAGTCCTCGCCCGGCCGGGGAGCTGTTTTTT CASSPRPAGELFF
- TRBJ2-7 TRBV27 - TGTGCCGCGCGGTCTAGCTACGAGCAGTACTTC CAARSSYEQYF
- TRBJ1-3 TRBV4-2 few TGTGCCAGCAGCCAACTATCGGGGTCTGGAAACACCATATATTTT CASSQLSGSGNTIYF
TRBD2 TRBJ2-5 TRBV9 - TGTGCCAGCAGCGTAGCTACTAGCGGGGGCCAAGAGACCCAGTACTTC CASSVATSGGQETQYF
TRBD1 TRBJ2-3 TRBV30 - TGTGCCAGATCGGGACAGGGTGGAACAGATACGCAGTATTTT CARSGQGGTDTQYF
- TRBJ2-1 TRBV6-5 - TGTGCCAGCAGTTACCCGGGTAACAATGAGCAGTTCTTC CASSYPGNNEQFF
- TRBJ1-2 TRBV15 - TGTGCCACCAGCAGTACCGAGGGTACTATCTATGGCTACACCTTC CATSSTEGTIYGYTF
TRBD1 TRBJ1-2 TRBV30 - TGTGCCTGGGGGACAGGGTTCGGTACCTATGGCTACACCTTC CAWGTGFGTYGYTF
- TRBJ1-2 TRBV7-2 once TGTGCCAGCAGCTTAGACCAGGGGACCTATGGCTACACCTTC CASSLDQGTYGYTF
TRBD2 TRBJ2-1 TRBV9 - TGTGCCAGCAGCTTAACTAGCGGGGGGGTCAATGAGCAGTTCTTC CASSLTSGGVNEQFF
- TRBJ2-5 TRBV13 - TGTGCCAGCAGCCCTACGGGGGTGGAGACCCAGTACTTC CASSPTGVETQYF
- TRBJ2-1 TRBV28 - TGTGCCAGCAGCCAACACGTCCAGGGTTCGCAGTTCTTC CASSQHVQGSQFF
- TRBJ2-2 TRBV2 - TGTGCTTGTACGAACACCGGGGAGCTGTTTTTT CACTNTGELFF
TRBD2 TRBJ2-5 TRBV7-6 few TGTGCCAGCAGCGAAGTGGCGGGGGTGGGGGAGACCCAGTACTTC CASSEVAGVGETQYF
TRBD1 TRBJ1-1 TRBV5-1 - TGCGCCAGCAGCCCGGGACAGTTCATGAACACTGAAGCTTTCTTT CASSPGQFMNTEAFF
- TRBJ2-7 TRBV6-5 - TGTGCCAGCAGTTACCCCGGACAGCCGGTGCACTTC CASSYPGQPVHF
- TRBJ1-6 TRBV18 once TGTGCCAGCTCACCGGATGACATCAAGGTTTTCTATAATTCACCCCTCCACTTT CASSPDDIKVFYNSPLHF
TRBD1 TRBJ1-2 TRBV7-9 - TGTGCCAGCAGCCCCGTACCGGGACAGGGGATTAATGGCTACACCTTC CASSPVPGQGINGYTF
TRBD1 TRBJ2-2 TRBV10-3 - TGTGCCATCAGTGAGTCTCAAAATCCGGACAGGGGGTACACCGGGGAGCTGTTTTTT CAISESQNPDRGYTGELFF
- TRBJ1-6 TRBV7-2 once TGTGCCAGCAGTTCTAAACCAGGGGATCCGGGGTATTCACCCCTCCACTTT CASSSKPGDPGYSPLHF
- TRBJ1-5 TRBV19 - TGTGCCAGTAGTATATCTACACTCTGGGGGGATCAGCCCCAGCATTTT CASSISTLWGDQPQHF
- TRBJ2-5 TRBV15 - TGTGCCACCAGCAGAGATGGGCAGTTAAGTGATGGGGAGACCCAGTACTTC CATSRDGQLSDGETQYF
TRBD1 TRBJ1-3 TRBV6-1 few TGTGCCAGCAGCTCCAAGACAGGGGATGGGAACACCATATATTTT CASSSKTGDGNTIYF
TRBD1 TRBJ1-3 TRBV4-2 - TGTGCCAGCAGTCAAATTTACAGGGGGCAAACTGGAAACACCATATATTTT CASSQIYRGQTGNTIYF
TRBD1 TRBJ2-1 TRBV6-5 - TGTGCCAGCAGTAGGACAGGGGTCAATGAGCAGTTCTTC CASSRTGVNEQFF
TRBD1 TRBJ1-1 TRBV28 - TGTGCCAGCAGACCGGGACAGAACGCTATAGCTTTCTTT CASRPGQNAIAFF
TRBD2 TRBJ2-1 TRBV7-8 - TGTGCCAGCAGCTCGGGGATAACGGGAGGATACAATGAGCAGTTCTTC CASSSGITGGYNEQFF
- TRBJ2-3 TRBV6-5 - TGTGCTAGCAGGTCAGGGCTAGATACGCAGTATTTT CASRSGLDTQYF
- TRBJ2-3 TRBV9 - TGTGCCAGCAGCGTAGGTAACCCAGGGTCCACAGATACGCAGTATTTT CASSVGNPGSTDTQYF
TRBD2 TRBJ2-1 TRBV4-3 - TGCGCCAGCAGCCGGATTCTCGGGACTAGCGAACACAATGAGCAGTTCTTC CASSRILGTSEHNEQFF
TRBD1 TRBJ2-1 TRBV6-1 - TGTGCCAGCACCAAAAGACAGGGGGAGAAGGTTGAGCAGTTCTTC CASTKRQGEKVEQFF
- TRBJ2-6 TRBV27 - TGTGCCAGCAGTTTCTATGCCCCTGGGGCCAACGTCCTGACTTTC CASSFYAPGANVLTF
TRBD1 TRBJ2-7 TRBV29-1 - TGCAGCGACATAGACAGGGTTGTGTTGGAGCAGTACTTC CSDIDRVVLEQYF
- TRBJ2-3 TRBV4-1 - TGCGCCAGCAGCCAACTAGCGACAGGGAGCCGAAGTGGGGCCACAGATACGCAGTATTTT CASSQLATGSRSGATDTQYF
TRBD1 TRBJ2-3 TRBV7-6 - TGTGCCAGCACCCCAGACAGGGCCCCTCCGGATACGCAGTATTTT CASTPDRAPPDTQYF
- TRBJ2-7 TRBV4-3 - TGCGCCAGCAGCCCCCAGGCGAACAACGAGCAGTACTTC CASSPQANNEQYF
- TRBJ2-1 TRBV10-2 - TGCGCCAGCAGTGAGAGCCACGAATACAATGAGCAGTTCTTC CASSESHEYNEQFF
- TRBJ1-5 TRBV5-1 once TGCGCCAGCAAGGAGGAACCGAATCAGCCCCAGCATTTT CASKEEPNQPQHF
TRBD1 TRBJ1-5 TRBV7-2 - TGTGCCAGCAGCTTAGTTCCGGGACAGGGGTATCAGCCCCAGCATTTT CASSLVPGQGYQPQHF
- TRBJ2-7 TRBV7-8 - TGTGCCAGCAGCTTAGCGCGCCTGCTTAGTGGCGAGCAGTACTTC CASSLARLLSGEQYF
TRBD2 TRBJ2-1 TRBV9 - TGTGCCAGCAGCGTAGGGGAGCGGGAGCAGCAGTTCTTC CASSVGEREQQFF
- TRBJ2-6 TRBV5-1 - TGCGCCAGCAGCCCGGCGGAGGACTCTGGGGCCAACGTCCTGACTTTC CASSPAEDSGANVLTF
TRBD1 TRBJ1-1 TRBV19 - TGTGCCAGTAGTCCAGGACAGGGTTGGACTGAAGCTTTCTTT CASSPGQGWTEAFF
- TRBJ1-1 TRBV14 - TGTGCCAGCAGCCCCCAACCGGGTGAGGGAGCTTTCTTT CASSPQPGEGAFF
TRBD2 TRBJ2-5 TRBV11-2 - TGTGCCAGCAGCTTAAGGAGCGGGAGTGAGACCCAGTACTTC CASSLRSGSETQYF
- TRBJ2-7 TRBV4-3 - TGCGCCAGCAGCCAAGTTTTCCCGGGTTTGTACGAGCAGTACTTC CASSQVFPGLYEQYF
TRBD2 TRBJ2-2 TRBV7-9 - TGTGCCAGCAGCCTGGGACTAGCAGTCGGTGGGGAGCTGTTTTTT CASSLGLAVGGELFF
- TRBJ2-3 TRBV11-1 - TGTGCCAGCAGCTTCAGGGGAAGAGATACGCAGTATTTT CASSFRGRDTQYF